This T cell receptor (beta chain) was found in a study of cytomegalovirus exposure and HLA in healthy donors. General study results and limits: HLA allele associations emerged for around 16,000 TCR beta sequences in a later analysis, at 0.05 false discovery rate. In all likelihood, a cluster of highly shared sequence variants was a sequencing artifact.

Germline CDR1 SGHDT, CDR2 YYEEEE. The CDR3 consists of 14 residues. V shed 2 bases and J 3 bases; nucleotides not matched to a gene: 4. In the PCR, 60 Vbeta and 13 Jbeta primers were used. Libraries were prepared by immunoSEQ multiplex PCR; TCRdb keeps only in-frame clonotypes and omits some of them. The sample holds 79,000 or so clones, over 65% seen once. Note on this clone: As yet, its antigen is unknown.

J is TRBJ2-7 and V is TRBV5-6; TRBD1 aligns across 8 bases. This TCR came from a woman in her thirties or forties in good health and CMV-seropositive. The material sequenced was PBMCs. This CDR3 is CASSFGGQVYEQYF. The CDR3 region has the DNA TGTGCCAGCAGCTTCGGGGGACAGGTCTACGAGCAGTACTTC.